This T cell receptor beta chain derives from a study of spatial heterogeneity in lung cancer. Study-level background: In the raw reads, each unique TCR and UMI combination was present more than ten times on average. General study results and limits: Nonsynonymous mutation counts, ubiquitous and regional, were tracked by the respective counts of ubiquitous and regional expanded TCRs. It was found that expanded intratumoral alpha and beta TCR counts tracked tumor mutation counts.

TCRdb processed the 5' RACE reads anew with MiXCR; each CDR3 protein has one entry. Of tens of thousands of distinct CDR3 sequences listed, roughly 15% are singletons. Time point here: sample taken at primary tumor resection. The cohort: under 80 early-stage, untreated non-small cell lung cancer patients. Unsorted whole RNA from tumor, nontumor lung or frozen PBMC underwent sequencing. The table lists this clonotype with a few counts. Antigen: not known. This receptor was identified in a female donor with early-stage non-small cell lung cancer. Here the sequenced sample was lung tumor tissue, taken at surgery.

CDR3: CASSLIRDNEQFF. The CDR3 DNA reads TGTGCCAGCAGCTTAATAAGGGACAATGAGCAGTTCTTC. The chain uses TRBV7-3 and TRBJ2-1; D is unclear. The germline CDR1 and CDR2 sequences are SGHTA and FQGTGA. The CDR3 totals 13 residues. The ends were cut back, 1 base at V and 5 bases at J, with 6 bases in the middle.